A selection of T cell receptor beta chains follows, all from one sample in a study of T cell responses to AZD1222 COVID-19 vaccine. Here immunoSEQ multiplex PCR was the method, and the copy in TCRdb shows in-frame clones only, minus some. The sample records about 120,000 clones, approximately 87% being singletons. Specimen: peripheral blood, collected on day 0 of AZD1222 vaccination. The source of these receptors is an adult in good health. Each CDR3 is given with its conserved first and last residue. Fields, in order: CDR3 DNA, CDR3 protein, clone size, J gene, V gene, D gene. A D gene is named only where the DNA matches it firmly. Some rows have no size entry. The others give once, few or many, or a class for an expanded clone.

TGTGCCAGCAGCTTAATGTCCGGGACAGGGGGCGAGCAGTACTTC	CASSLMSGTGGEQYF	-	TRBJ2-7	TRBV7-3	TRBD1
TGTGCCAGCAGCGTCGACAGGAACTATGGCTACACCTTC	CASSVDRNYGYTF	once	TRBJ1-2	TRBV11-2	-
TGTGCCAGCAGCTTGAGTTCGCGGAAGGGAGAGACCCAGTACTTC	CASSLSSRKGETQYF	-	TRBJ2-5	TRBV7-8	-
TGTGCCAGCAAAAAAACCGGGAGATACTATGGCTACACCTTC	CASKKTGRYYGYTF	-	TRBJ1-2	TRBV28	-
TGTGCCAGCAGTTCCTCGGGGACACCCCTCCACTTT	CASSSSGTPLHF	-	TRBJ1-6	TRBV27	-
TGTGCCACCTCGGTGGAGGGGGATAATGAAAAACTGTTTTTT	CATSVEGDNEKLFF	once	TRBJ1-4	TRBV6-6	-
TGTGCCAGCAGCAATTTATTTGGGACGGGCAGGGACGAAACTGAAGCTTTCTTT	CASSNLFGTGRDETEAFF	-	TRBJ1-1	TRBV21-1	-
TGCGCCAGCAGCCAGGGTCTTGGGACTAGCGGCGAGCAGTTCTTC	CASSQGLGTSGEQFF	-	TRBJ2-1	TRBV4-3	TRBD2
TGTGCCAGCAGTTTTTCAAAAAAACTGTTTTTT	CASSFSKKLFF	-	TRBJ1-4	TRBV28	-
TGTGCCTGGAGCCCGGGACAGGGTGGCAATCAGCCCCAGCATTTT	CAWSPGQGGNQPQHF	-	TRBJ1-5	TRBV30	TRBD1
TGCGCCAGCAGCTTGGGATTTGTAGGGACAGGTATGAGGGAGACCCAGTACTTC	CASSLGFVGTGMRETQYF	-	TRBJ2-5	TRBV5-1	TRBD1
TGTGCCAGCAGCCTGACGACTAATTACGAGCAGTACTTC	CASSLTTNYEQYF	once	TRBJ2-7	TRBV7-3	-
TGTGCCAGCAGCCAATCCGGGACAAACAATGAGCAGTTCTTC	CASSQSGTNNEQFF	few	TRBJ2-1	TRBV3-1/TRBV3-2	-
TGCGCCAGCAGCCAAGATGGGGACGGGTCTTATGGCTACACCTTC	CASSQDGDGSYGYTF	-	TRBJ1-2	TRBV4-1	-
TGTGCCAGCAGCCGACGGGACAGGGGGAAGGAGACCCAGTACTTC	CASSRRDRGKETQYF	-	TRBJ2-5	TRBV21-1	-
TGTGCCAGCAGTGAAGGGACTAGCGGATGGGAGACCCAGTACTTC	CASSEGTSGWETQYF	once	TRBJ2-5	TRBV6-1	TRBD2
TGTGCCAGCAGCAAAGAGACCACCGGGGAGCTGTTTTTT	CASSKETTGELFF	-	TRBJ2-2	TRBV21-1	-
TGCGCCAGCAGCTTGGGGACAGGCAATCAGCCCCAGCATTTT	CASSLGTGNQPQHF	-	TRBJ1-5	TRBV5-1	-
TGTGCCAGTAGTCACCGGGCCAGCTACAATGAGCAGTTCTTC	CASSHRASYNEQFF	-	TRBJ2-1	TRBV19	-
TGCAGTGCGCCTAGAAGCGAGACCCAGTACTTC	CSAPRSETQYF	-	TRBJ2-5	TRBV20-1	-
TGTGCCAGCAGTGGGGGGTTCTTCTATGGCTACACCTTC	CASSGGFFYGYTF	-	TRBJ1-2	TRBV25-1	-
TGTGCCAGTGGGACAGGGGGCATGAACACTGAAGCTTTCTTT	CASGTGGMNTEAFF	-	TRBJ1-1	TRBV27	TRBD1
TGTGCCAGCAGCCAAGAGGTGGGAGTGGTGAATGAGCAGTTCTTC	CASSQEVGVVNEQFF	-	TRBJ2-1	TRBV3-1/TRBV3-2	-
TGCGCCAGCACGGGGGGCGGAACCTACGAGCAGTACTTC	CASTGGGTYEQYF	-	TRBJ2-7	TRBV10-2	-
TGTGCCAGCAGTTTAGTCCAGAGTTACGAGCAGTACTTC	CASSLVQSYEQYF	-	TRBJ2-7	TRBV12-3/TRBV12-4	-
TGTGCCAGCAGTTTTTCGGAGCTCTACGAGCAGTACTTC	CASSFSELYEQYF	-	TRBJ2-7	TRBV6-2/TRBV6-3	-
TGTGCCACCAGCAGAGCAGGACAGGGCAGGAATGAAAAACTGTTTTTT	CATSRAGQGRNEKLFF	-	TRBJ1-4	TRBV15	TRBD1
TGTGCCAGCAGTCGGGACACAAGGGATGGCTACACCTTC	CASSRDTRDGYTF	-	TRBJ1-2	TRBV7-9	-
TGTGCCAGCAGCACTACACAGGGGATAAATGAAAAACTGTTTTTT	CASSTTQGINEKLFF	-	TRBJ1-4	TRBV7-9	TRBD1
TGTGCCAGCTCACCACCGATGGGGGTGAACACTGAAGCTTTCTTT	CASSPPMGVNTEAFF	-	TRBJ1-1	TRBV18	-
TGTGCCAGCGGTTTGATGGGTGATAGCAATCAGCCCCAGCATTTT	CASGLMGDSNQPQHF	once	TRBJ1-5	TRBV7-2	-
TGTGCCAGCCTTACTGTCGGAGGGAGCACTGAAGCTTTCTTT	CASLTVGGSTEAFF	-	TRBJ1-1	TRBV28	-
TGCGCCAGCAGGCCACTTCACAATCAGCCCCAGCATTTT	CASRPLHNQPQHF	-	TRBJ1-5	TRBV23-1	-
TGTGCTAGCAGCTTAGCAGCGGGAGGCACCGGGGAGCTGTTTTTT	CASSLAAGGTGELFF	-	TRBJ2-2	TRBV7-7	TRBD2
TGTGCCAGCAGTTTCCTACAGGGTAGGAATAATTCACCCCTCCACTTT	CASSFLQGRNNSPLHF	-	TRBJ1-6	TRBV27	-
TGTGCCAGCAGGCAACACCTCAGATCGCATTTT	CASRQHLRSHF	-	TRBJ1-5	TRBV28	-
TGTGCCAGCTCACTTAACTCTGGGGCCAACGTCCTGACTTTC	CASSLNSGANVLTF	-	TRBJ2-6	TRBV18	-
TGTGCCAGCGCCATCCCGGGACAGGGACATGGCTACACCTTC	CASAIPGQGHGYTF	-	TRBJ1-2	TRBV28	TRBD1
TGTGCCAGCAGTTACTCCAGGTCATCCTCTGGAAACACCATATATTTT	CASSYSRSSSGNTIYF	-	TRBJ1-3	TRBV6-5	-
TGTGCCAGCAGCTTGCGCAAAGGGGGGACCGACCACTATGGCTACACCTTC	CASSLRKGGTDHYGYTF	-	TRBJ1-2	TRBV5-4	-
TGTGCCAGCAGCCGTAGCGGACAGGAGCTGGGCGAGCAGTACTTC	CASSRSGQELGEQYF	-	TRBJ2-7	TRBV9	-
TGTGCCACCAGCAGAGATCGGGGCAGATCCTACGAGCAGTACTTC	CATSRDRGRSYEQYF	-	TRBJ2-7	TRBV15	-
TGCGCCAGCAGCTACGGACTAGCGGTGTCCTACGAGCAGTACTTC	CASSYGLAVSYEQYF	-	TRBJ2-7	TRBV5-1	TRBD2
TGTGCCAGCAGTGGGGGCGCGAACACCGGGGAGCTGTTTTTT	CASSGGANTGELFF	-	TRBJ2-2	TRBV2	-